The 27 T cell receptor beta chains below all came from one sample that was sequenced in a study of breast tumors, draining lymph nodes, adjacent tissues. The lymph nodes were axillary draining lymph nodes from breast cancer patients. TCRdb fed the multiplex PCR reads into MiXCR, producing one record per CDR3 protein. The sample has some 110,000 distinct CDR3 sequences, less than 40% seen once; the top ten hold approximately 6%. What was sequenced was axillary lymph node tissue. The receptors were sampled from a female donor with breast cancer. Some clones in this sample may be carry-over from other donors' samples.

The V and J genes are TRBV7-8 and TRBJ2-1, with 14 positions matching TRBD2. The germline CDR1 and CDR2 sequences are SGHVS and FQNEAQ. The ends lost 5 bases at V and 0 bases at J; junction bases unmatched: 18. The CDR3 extends over 22 amino acids. CDR3 nucleotide sequence: TGTGCCAGCAGCCCCGCACCACCGGGACTAGCGGGAGTCAGGGGCTCCTACAATGAGCAGTTCTTC. Its protein product is CASSPAPPGLAGVRGSYNEQFF.

This clonotype was observed a few times. A clone one base away is much larger, so this may be a read error. The chain has TRBV20-1 and TRBJ1-2; TRBD1 agrees at 10 bases. This CDR3 contains 17 residues. Germline CDR1 and CDR2: DFQATT and SNEGSKA (reference sequence). CDR3 sequence (DNA): TGCAGTACTAGGCCAGGGATTGGACAGGGGGTTAACTATGGCTACACCTTC. This encodes CSTRPGIGQGVNYGYTF.

This clonotype was picked up many times. The chain carries TRBV7-9 and TRBJ2-7; no firm D call. The V end lost 5 bases, the J end lost 3 bases, and 11 bases lay between the germline ends. This CDR3 spans 13 amino acids. In germline, CDR1 is SEHNR, CDR2 FQNEAQ (reference sequence). CDR3 coding DNA: TGTGCCAGCAGCCCCCTCATCGGCTACGAGCAGTACTTC. This codes for CASSPLIGYEQYF. The full variable domain, its missing parts supplied by reference TRBV7-9 and TRBJ2-7, is DTGVSQNPRHKITKRGQNVTFRCDPISEHNRLYWYRQTLGQGPEFLTYFQNEAQLEKSRLLSDRFSAERPKGSFSTLEIQRTEQGDSAMYLCASSPLIGYEQYFGPGTRLTVT.

This clonotype was recorded many times. The chain links TRBV7-8 to TRBJ2-7, with D hard to call. The CDR3 is made up of 13 amino acids. V shed 0 bases and J shed 3 bases, with 6 bases lying between them. Germline V gene data show CDR1 as SGHVS and CDR2 as FQNEAQ. DNA for the CDR3: TGTGCCAGCAGCTTAGCGCTCAACTACGAGCAGTACTTC. This gives the protein CASSLALNYEQYF.

This clonotype has ten or more counts. The CDR3 nucleotides read TGTGCCAGTACCCGAAAGGGAGGGGCAGGTTCCTACAATGAGCAGTTCTTC. Its translation is CASTRKGGAGSYNEQFF. The chain recombines TRBV19 with TRBJ2-1; 7 bases align to TRBD2. Per germline, CDR1 LNHDA and CDR2 SQIVND (reference sequence). The CDR3 spans 17 residues. Trimming took 7 bases from V and 1 from J; bases not matched to a gene: 13.

The CDR3 DNA reads as TGCAGCGTTGCGGTCAAGGCAAACTATGGCTACACCTTC. This encodes CSVAVKANYGYTF. This chain connects TRBV29-1 to TRBJ1-2; D unresolved. Germline CDR1 SQVTM, CDR2 ANQGSEA. This CDR3 spans 13 amino acids. V lost 4 bases and J 2 bases, leaving 11 bases between the germline ends.

The genes are TRBV20-1 and TRBJ2-5, with a tentative D call TRBD2 (5 bases). The CDR3 length is 14 residues. Germline values: CDR1 DFQATT, CDR2 SNEGSKA (reference sequence). Trimming removed 0 bases from V and 7 bases from J, with 15 bases in between. The chain's CDR3 is CSARDKDSWWTQYF. CDR3 in DNA: TGCAGTGCTAGAGATAAGGACTCGTGGTGGACCCAGTACTTC.

This clonotype appeared many times. The gene calls are TRBV5-8 and TRBJ2-7; either TRBD1 or TRBD2 may supply D (6 bases each). CDR1 SGHTS and CDR2 YDEGEE come from the germline V gene. The CDR3 spans 14 residues. The V gene lost 6 bases and the J gene lost 1 base, with 14 bases spanning the gap. CDR3 bases: TGTGCCAGCACCGTCTGGGGGGCTTCCTACGAGCAGTACTTC. Protein product: CASTVWGASYEQYF.

This clonotype was found a few times. The CDR3 spells CATSIQGLGEKLFF. CDR3 DNA sequence: TGTGCCACCAGCATACAGGGGCTGGGCGAAAAACTGTTTTTT. V is TRBV15 and J is TRBJ1-4, with TRBD1 matching over 7 bases. Germline V lookup: CDR1 LNHNV, CDR2 YYDKDF (reference sequence). Trimming at V came to 4 bases and at J to 8 bases, leaving 7 bases not matched to a gene. The CDR3 is 14 residues long.

This clonotype was detected many times. The genes are TRBV6-1 and TRBJ1-4; D uncertain. The V end lost 8 bases, the J end lost 8 bases, and 15 bases lay between the germline ends. CDR1 MNHNS and CDR2 SASEGT come from the germline V gene. This CDR3 contains 13 residues. CDR3 sequence: CASYGRKEEKLFF. The CDR3 DNA follows: TGTGCCAGCTATGGGAGAAAGGAGGAAAAACTGTTTTTT.

The chain has TRBV5-4 and TRBJ1-1; TRBD1 matches at 8 bases. This CDR3 is 15 amino acids long. The V gene end was trimmed by 4 bases and the J gene end by 1 base; junction bases not matched to a gene: 6. Germline CDR1 reads SGHNT; CDR2 reads YYREEE (reference sequence). The CDR3 nucleotides read TGTGCCAGCAGCCCCCGCAGGGGGCAGAACACTGAAGCTTTCTTT. This codes for CASSPRRGQNTEAFF. The whole variable domain, remainder taken from reference TRBV5-4 and TRBJ1-1, is ETGVTQSPTHLIKTRGQQVTLRCSSQSGHNTVSWYQQALGQGPQFIFQYYREEENGRGNFPPRFSGLQFPNYSSELNVNALELDDSALYLCASSPRRGQNTEAFFGQGTRLTVV.

This clonotype was found many times. V usage is TRBV7-2 and J usage is TRBJ2-1, with 9 positions matching TRBD1. The CDR3 spans 15 residues. Germline values: CDR1 SGHTA, CDR2 FQGNSA. With 5 bases clipped from V and 4 bases from J, the junction kept 6 bases outside the gene matches. CDR3 in DNA: TGTGCCAGCAGCAAGGGACAGGGCCTTTACAATGAGCAGTTCTTC. This sequence encodes CASSKGQGLYNEQFF. Filled out from reference TRBV7-2 and TRBJ2-1, the complete variable domain reads GAGVSQSPSNKVTEKGKDVELRCDPISGHTALYWYRQSLGQGLEFLIYFQGNSAPDKSGLPSDRFSAERTGGSVSTLTIQRTQQEDSAVYLCASSKGQGLYNEQFFGPGTRLTVL.

Only a few counts were recorded for this clonotype. The chain uses TRBV7-9 and TRBJ1-1, with TRBD1 matching 9 bases. CDR1 is SEHNR, CDR2 FQNEAQ, per germline (reference sequence). The CDR3 contains 15 residues. V shed 5 bases, J shed 5 bases, and the junction held 9 bases outside the gene matches. CDR3 DNA: TGTGCCAGCAGCCCAACAGGGGGCGCGGGGACTGAAGCTTTCTTT. Amino acid sequence: CASSPTGGAGTEAFF. The entire variable domain, with the rest obtained from reference TRBV7-9 and TRBJ1-1, is as follows: DTGVSQNPRHKITKRGQNVTFRCDPISEHNRLYWYRQTLGQGPEFLTYFQNEAQLEKSRLLSDRFSAERPKGSFSTLEIQRTEQGDSAMYLCASSPTGGAGTEAFFGQGTRLTVV.

The gene calls are TRBV6-5 and TRBJ2-3; 8 bases match TRBD1. The CDR3 has 14 amino acids. With V trimmed by 8 bases and J by 4 bases, 8 bases remained unmatched. Per germline, CDR1 MNHEY and CDR2 SVGAGI. CDR3 loop: CASARDRKADTQYF. CDR3 bases: TGTGCCAGCGCCCGGGACAGGAAGGCAGATACGCAGTATTTT.

There are many counts of this clonotype. One junction end disagrees with the germline gene, perhaps due to a read error. The genes are TRBV6-2 or TRBV6-3 and TRBJ1-6; D remains ambiguous. This CDR3 spans 18 amino acids. Germline CDR1 is MNHEY and CDR2 is SVGEGT. The DNA of the CDR3 is TGTGCCAGCAGTCACTCGACTCGGAGAACCGCAATTAATTCACCCCTCCACTTT. Amino acid sequence: CASSHSTRRTAINSPLHF.

The CDR3 here is CSARDPPGGAQETQYF. CDR3 sequence (DNA): TGCAGTGCTCGCGACCCTCCGGGGGGTGCCCAAGAGACCCAGTACTTC. The chain joins TRBV20-1 to TRBJ2-5; 7 bases align to TRBD2. Germline lookup yields CDR1 DFQATT and CDR2 SNEGSKA (reference sequence). V was pared by 5 bases and J by 1 base, with 13 bases of the junction left unmatched. The CDR3 has 16 amino acids.

Concerning this clonotype: This may be a read error, as it is one base from a much larger clone. The V gene is TRBV10-1, the J gene TRBJ2-2, with D uncertain. This CDR3 comprises 13 residues. V gave up 5 bases and J gave up 1 base, with 5 bases separating them. CDR1 and CDR2 (germline): WNHNN, SYGVQD (reference sequence). This CDR3 reads CASSSRNTGELFF. The CDR3 DNA is TGCGCCAGCAGTAGCAGGAACACCGGGGAGCTGTTTTTT.

The table lists this clonotype with many counts. The chain couples TRBV10-3 to TRBJ1-4; D possibly corresponds to TRBD1 (5 bases). Germline lookup yields CDR1 ENHRY and CDR2 SYGVKD. CDR3 size: 12 residues. The V end lost 10 bases, the J end lost 6 bases, and 12 bases lay between the germline ends. In DNA form, the CDR3 reads TGTGCCAGTGGGGGGGGATATGAAAAACTGTTTTTT. It encodes CASGGGYEKLFF.

This clonotype has at least ten counts. A much bigger clone sits one base away, suggesting this may be a read error. The chain links TRBV12-3 or TRBV12-4 to TRBJ2-7; 9 bases are shared with TRBD1. Trimming cost V 3 bases and J 5 bases; bases outside gene matches: 14. The CDR3 consists of 17 residues. DNA of the CDR3: TGTGCCAGCAGTTTCGTTCTTTCGGGACAGGGAATCCACGAGCAGTACTTC. Translated, it gives CASSFVLSGQGIHEQYF.

The chain employs TRBV6-1 and TRBJ1-1; 8 bases match TRBD1. CDR3 size: 15 residues. The V gene end was trimmed by 10 bases and the J gene end by 0 bases; junction bases not matched to a gene: 10. Germline-derived CDR1 and CDR2 are MNHNS and SASEGT. CDR3 region: CANNKRTGLNTEAFF. The CDR3 DNA is TGTGCCAACAATAAAAGGACAGGGCTGAACACTGAAGCTTTCTTT.

This clonotype was seen repeatedly, ten times or more. A much larger clone differs from this one at a single base, so this may be a read error. CDR3 protein: CASSPVAGVWNEQFF. The CDR3 DNA reads TGTGCCAGCAGTCCGGTAGCGGGAGTTTGGAATGAGCAGTTCTTC. V gene TRBV6-4 combines with J gene TRBJ2-1, with 9 bases matching TRBD2. V dropped 5 bases and J dropped 7; count of bases not matched to a gene: 9. The CDR3 has 15 amino acids. From germline, CDR1 is MRHNA and CDR2 SNTAGT.

The chain couples TRBV29-1 to TRBJ1-2; TRBD1 aligns across 8 bases. Germline V CDR1 and CDR2: SQVTM, ANQGSEA. V lost 8 bases and J lost 1; bases outside the gene matches: 3. The CDR3 is 12 amino acids. Written as DNA, the CDR3 is TGCAGCCTGGACAGGGTTAACTATGGCTACACCTTC. It translates to CSLDRVNYGYTF.

This clonotype was observed at least ten times. The chain employs TRBV5-6 and TRBJ2-5, with D unclear. The CDR3 is 15 amino acids. Trimming left V 3 bases short and J 1 base short, with 13 bases between. The germline V gene encodes CDR1 SGHDT and CDR2 YYEEEE. The CDR3 DNA sequence: TGTGCCAGCAGCTGGGGAAGTGGAACCCAAGAGACCCAGTACTTC. This encodes CASSWGSGTQETQYF.

The CDR3 region has the DNA TGTGCCAGCAGCGAAGGACTAGCGGGATTCGAGACCCAGTACTTC. As protein: CASSEGLAGFETQYF. This chain links TRBV7-9 with TRBJ2-5; the match to TRBD2 covers 12 bases. Looked up from germline, CDR1 is SEHNR and CDR2 is FQNEAQ (reference sequence). The CDR3 spans 15 residues. V was clipped by 5 bases and J by 5 bases; unmatched bases: 6.

In nucleotides, the CDR3 is TGTGCCAGCAGCCAAGGGAAGATCTCTGGGGCCAACGTCCTGACTTTC. As protein: CASSQGKISGANVLTF. This chain uses TRBV3-1 with TRBJ2-6, with D hard to call. The CDR3 has 16 residues. V lost 1 base, J lost 0 bases, and 7 bases lay in between. Germline CDR1 LGHDT, CDR2 YNNKEL (reference sequence). The full variable domain, with the rest looked up from reference TRBV3-1 and TRBJ2-6, is DTAVSQTPKYLVTQMGNDKSIKCEQNLGHDTMYWYKQDSKKFLKIMFSYNNKELIINETVPNRFSPKSPDKAHLNLHINSLELGDSAVYFCASSQGKISGANVLTFGAGSRLTVL.

There are a few counts of this clonotype. This may come from a read error, since a much larger clone is one base off. The genes are TRBV6-5 and TRBJ2-1, with 11 nucleotides matching TRBD2. Trimming removed 5 bases from V and 7 bases from J; junction bases left unmatched: 10. Per germline, CDR1 MNHEY and CDR2 SVGAGI. This CDR3 is 16 amino acids long. CDR3 sequence reads: CASSHSLAGGGNEQFF. The CDR3 DNA sequence: TGTGCCAGCAGTCATTCCCTAGCGGGAGGCGGGAATGAGCAGTTCTTC.

The sample holds a few counts of this clonotype. The V call is TRBV20-1, the J call TRBJ1-1; D is ambiguous. The CDR3 consists of 11 residues. Deletions cut 4 bases from V and 10 bases from J, with 13 bases between. CDR1 and CDR2 (germline): DFQATT, SNEGSKA (reference sequence). The CDR3 is CSANRQMGAFF. CDR3 nucleotide sequence: TGCAGTGCTAATCGACAAATGGGAGCTTTCTTT.